These 19 T cell receptor beta chains came from one sample sequenced in a study of early T cells in non-severe SARS-CoV-2 infection. From the 5' RACE reads, TCRdb called clonotypes with MiXCR, one entry per CDR3 protein. This sample has tens of thousands of distinct CDR3 sequences; over 12% occur once, and the top ten carry 3%. Sequencing input: whole blood. These receptors were collected from an adult who was a healthcare worker with PCR-confirmed SARS-CoV-2 infection or an uninfected control (not recorded which).

This clonotype was seen more than once but under ten times. The J gene is TRBJ1-1, the V gene TRBV3-1, with 7 nucleotides matching TRBD1. With V trimmed by 7 bases and J by 2 bases, 4 bases remained unmatched. The CDR3 length is 13 residues. Germline V CDR1 and CDR2: LGHDT, YNNKEL (reference sequence). This CDR3 reads CASTWDSNTEAFF. The DNA of the CDR3 is TGTGCCAGCACCTGGGACAGTAACACTGAAGCTTTCTTT.

V gene TRBV24-1 combines with J gene TRBJ1-2; D gene ambiguous. The CDR3 length is 12 residues. Trimming took off 4 bases at V and 0 bases at J, with 2 bases between the two ends. Germline loops: CDR1 KGHDR, CDR2 SFDVKD. The chain's CDR3 is CATSDTNYGYTF. The CDR3 nucleotides read TGTGCCACCAGTGACACTAACTATGGCTACACCTTC.

The chain joins TRBV9 to TRBJ2-1; 7 nucleotides align to TRBD2. CDR3 length equals 16 residues. Trimming took 3 bases from V and 0 from J; bases not matched to a gene: 6. Germline CDR1 reads SGDLS; CDR2 reads YYNGEE. This chain's CDR3 is CASSGGPGGSYNEQFF. The CDR3 bases are TGTGCCAGCAGCGGAGGACCGGGGGGCTCCTACAATGAGCAGTTCTTC. Looking up the rest from reference TRBV9 and TRBJ2-1 gives the full variable domain: DSGVTQTPKHLITATGQRVTLRCSPRSGDLSVYWYQQSLDQGLQFLIQYYNGEERAKGNILERFSAQQFPDLHSELNLSSLELGDSALYFCASSGGPGGSYNEQFFGPGTRLTVL.

With regard to this clonotype: An end of the junction does not agree with germline; a read error may underlie this. The rearrangement uses TRBV4-2 and TRBJ2-1; 10 bases map to TRBD2. The CDR3 runs 15 residues. Germline V CDR1 and CDR2: LGHNA, YNFKEQ. CDR3 coding DNA: TGTGCCAGCAGCCAAGATCGCGCCCAGCGGGGGGGCATAATCTTC. Encoded protein: CASSQDRAQRGGIIF.

V usage is TRBV20-1 and J usage is TRBJ2-2, with 8 bases fitting TRBD1. The J segment lost 2 bases and the V segment lost 0 bases, leaving 11 bases of the junction unmatched. The CDR3 is 18 amino acids. Germline CDR1 reads DFQATT; CDR2 reads SNEGSKA (reference sequence). The CDR3 is CSARDQHRGSGNTGELFF. The CDR3 bases are TGCAGTGCTAGAGATCAGCACAGGGGGAGCGGAAACACCGGGGAGCTGTTTTTT.

The genes are TRBV19 and TRBJ1-2; the match to TRBD1 covers 8 bases. Per germline, CDR1 LNHDA and CDR2 SQIVND (reference sequence). Unmatched junction bases numbered 6, after V lost 3 bases and J lost 6 bases. The CDR3 consists of 14 residues. The CDR3 DNA is TGTGCCAGTAGTATGCGACAGGGGCCTGATGGCTACACCTTC. Protein sequence: CASSMRQGPDGYTF. The variable domain in full, with the rest retrieved from reference TRBV19 and TRBJ1-2, is DGGITQSPKYLFRKEGQNVTLSCEQNLNHDAMYWYRQDPGQGLRLIYYSQIVNDFQKGDIAEGYSVSREKKESFPLTVTSAQKNPTAFYLCASSMRQGPDGYTFGSGTRLTVV.

At least ten counts were recorded for this clonotype. V is TRBV20-1 and J is TRBJ2-2; either TRBD1 or TRBD2 may fit D (5 bases each). The germline gives CDR1 DFQATT, CDR2 SNEGSKA (reference sequence). The germline V and J ends were trimmed by 5 bases and 4 bases, with 14 bases remaining between them. The CDR3 spans 14 residues. For the CDR3, the DNA is TGCAGTGCTGAAGAGGGCAGGGCCACCGGGGAGCTGTTTTTT. Translation: CSAEEGRATGELFF.

This chain joins TRBV7-9 and TRBJ2-2; 7 bases align to TRBD1. V dropped 8 bases and J dropped 5; count of bases not matched to a gene: 5. This CDR3 spans 13 amino acids. Looked up from germline, CDR1 is SEHNR and CDR2 is FQNEAQ (reference sequence). The CDR3 sequence: CASGTDLTGELFF. CDR3 in DNA: TGTGCCAGCGGGACAGACTTGACCGGGGAGCTGTTTTTT.

This clonotype was seen ten or more times. The chain couples TRBV3-1 to TRBJ1-1; 11 positions agree with TRBD1. Germline loops: CDR1 LGHDT, CDR2 YNNKEL (reference sequence). The CDR3 is made up of 15 amino acids. V was clipped by 1 base and J by 4 bases; unmatched bases: 2. CDR3: CASSQGTGGGTEAFF. The DNA of the CDR3 is TGTGCCAGCAGCCAAGGGACAGGGGGCGGCACTGAAGCTTTCTTT.

Ten or more counts support this clonotype. V and J are TRBV19 and TRBJ2-7; 8 bases fit TRBD1. The germline CDR1 and CDR2 sequences are LNHDA and SQIVND (reference sequence). The CDR3 length is 15 residues. Trimming at V came to 3 bases and at J to 2 bases, leaving 6 bases not matched to a gene. This CDR3 reads CASSMRTGIPYEQYF. In DNA, the CDR3 is TGTGCCAGTAGTATGAGGACAGGGATCCCCTACGAGCAGTACTTC.

This clonotype showed up just a few times. V usage is TRBV18 and J usage is TRBJ1-6; D gene unclear. This CDR3 region has 15 residues. The ends were cut back, 5 bases at V and 5 bases at J, with 13 bases in the middle. CDR1 and CDR2 (germline): KGHSH, LQKENI. The CDR3 DNA reads as TGTGCCAGCTCAGCGTCGGAAGGCGATAATTCACCCCTCCACTTT. Residues: CASSASEGDNSPLHF.

The rearrangement links TRBV4-1 to TRBJ2-7, with D maybe TRBD2 (6 bases). Trimming cost V 3 bases and J 7 bases, with 19 bases left between them. Germline V gene data show CDR1 as MGHRA and CDR2 as YSYEKL. CDR3 length: 15 amino acids. CDR3 sequence reads: CASSQQSGPGWEQYF. The CDR3 DNA follows: TGCGCCAGCAGCCAGCAGAGCGGGCCGGGATGGGAGCAGTACTTC.

This clonotype showed up many times. The chain has TRBV29-1 and TRBJ2-7, with 7 bases fitting TRBD1. The V segment lost 4 bases and the J segment 6 bases; nucleotides outside the gene matches: 6. Germline values: CDR1 SQVTM, CDR2 ANQGSEA. CDR3 size: 12 residues. The CDR3 nucleotides read TGCAGCGTTGTCTTACAGGGGTCCGAGCAGTACTTC. Protein: CSVVLQGSEQYF.

The sample holds many counts of this clonotype. The genes are TRBV5-1 and TRBJ2-1; D perhaps matches TRBD2 (6 bases). The V and J ends lost 4 bases and 1 base respectively, with 12 bases between them. Germline assignment: CDR1 SGHRS and CDR2 YFSETQ. This CDR3 is built from 15 residues. In nucleotides, the CDR3 is TGCGCCAGCAGCGGGGTAGCGGAGTCCTACAATGAGCAGTTCTTC. Translating gives CASSGVAESYNEQFF. Based on the CDR3 plus reference TRBV5-1 and TRBJ2-1, the full variable domain is KAGVTQTPRYLIKTRGQQVTLSCSPISGHRSVSWYQQTPGQGLQFLFEYFSETQRNKGNFPGRFSGRQFSNSRSEMNVSTLELGDSALYLCASSGVAESYNEQFFGPGTRLTVL.

This sequence joins TRBV6-1 and TRBJ1-5; D uncertain. The CDR3 is 14 residues long. Trimming left V 5 bases short and J 1 base short, with 9 bases between. Germline V gene sequence: CDR1 MNHNS, CDR2 SASEGT. The DNA for the CDR3 is TGTGCCAGCAGTTCCCGTCTGAGCAATCAGCCCCAGCATTTT. It specifies CASSSRLSNQPQHF.

This clonotype was counted a single time. The V call is TRBV5-1, the J call TRBJ2-1, with 10 bases identical to TRBD2. Germline CDR1 is SGHRS and CDR2 is YFSETQ. Unmatched junction bases numbered 9, after V lost 3 bases and J lost 6 bases. The CDR3 is 16 amino acids. CDR3 sequence (DNA): TGCGCCAGCAGCTGGACAGGGACTAGCGCCTTCAATGAGCAGTTCTTC. It translates to CASSWTGTSAFNEQFF.

The V gene is TRBV4-1, the J gene TRBJ1-1; 7 nucleotides match TRBD1. J gave up 1 base and V 4 bases, and 9 bases lay outside the gene matches. The CDR3 is 16 amino acids. Germline-derived CDR1 and CDR2 are MGHRA and YSYEKL. The CDR3 loop reads CASSLYFQGGNTEAFF. CDR3 bases: TGCGCCAGCAGCCTCTACTTCCAGGGGGGGAACACTGAAGCTTTCTTT.

V usage is TRBV19 and J usage is TRBJ1-5; a possible D gene is TRBD1 (5 bases). The V end lost 5 bases, the J end lost 5 bases, and 10 bases lay between the germline ends. CDR1 LNHDA and CDR2 SQIVND come from the germline V gene (reference sequence). CDR3 length: 13 amino acids. The CDR3 spells CASSALGDQPQHF. As DNA, the CDR3 is TGTGCCAGTAGTGCGCTGGGGGATCAGCCCCAGCATTTT. The full variable domain, with the rest looked up from reference TRBV19 and TRBJ1-5, is DGGITQSPKYLFRKEGQNVTLSCEQNLNHDAMYWYRQDPGQGLRLIYYSQIVNDFQKGDIAEGYSVSREKKESFPLTVTSAQKNPTAFYLCASSALGDQPQHFGDGTRLSIL.

This clonotype was observed a handful of times. The chain combines TRBV11-2 with TRBJ1-4; 7 bases are a match to TRBD1. Germline loops: CDR1 SGHAT, CDR2 FQNNGV. V lost 6 bases and J lost 8; bases outside the gene matches: 9. CDR3 length equals 14 residues. CDR3 DNA sequence: TGTGCCAGCAGTCAATCCGGGACAGCCGAAAAACTGTTTTTT. It yields the protein CASSQSGTAEKLFF. The complete variable domain, with remaining parts taken from reference TRBV11-2 and TRBJ1-4, reads EAGVAQSPRYKIIEKRQSVAFWCNPISGHATLYWYQQILGQGPKLLIQFQNNGVVDDSQLPKDRFSAERLKGVDSTLKIQPAKLEDSAVYLCASSQSGTAEKLFFGSGTQLSVL.